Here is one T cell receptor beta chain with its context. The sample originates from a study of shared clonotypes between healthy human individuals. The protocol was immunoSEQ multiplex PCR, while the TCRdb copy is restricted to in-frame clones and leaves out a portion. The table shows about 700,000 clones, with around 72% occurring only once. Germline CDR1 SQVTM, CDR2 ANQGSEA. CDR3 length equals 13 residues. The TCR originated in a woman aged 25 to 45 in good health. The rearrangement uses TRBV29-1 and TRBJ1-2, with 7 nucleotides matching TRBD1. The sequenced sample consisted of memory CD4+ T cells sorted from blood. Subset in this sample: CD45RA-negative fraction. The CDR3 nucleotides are TGCAGGGGACAGCTTAAGACTAACTATGGCTACACCTTC. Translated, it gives CRGQLKTNYGYTF.